These 27 T cell receptor beta chains were all obtained from the same sample, sequenced in a study of shared clonotypes between healthy human individuals. The assay was immunoSEQ multiplex PCR, and TCRdb's table has in-frame clones only and misses some. The data contain about 2.2 million clones, just under 95% of them singletons. CD45RO-negative, CCR7-selected cells formed the naive CD8 fraction, which excluded terminally differentiated effector memory CD45RA+ cells. Sequenced material: naive CD8+ T cells from PBMCs. These receptors originate from a young man in good health. Some clones in this sample may be carry-over from other donors' samples.

V is TRBV4-1 and J is TRBJ1-1, with D perhaps matching TRBD1 (5 bases). The V gene's germline CDR1 is MGHRA and CDR2 YSYEKL. The CDR3 length is 15 residues. Trimming removed 3 bases from V and 0 bases from J, with 11 bases in between. CDR3 amino acids: CASSHSDRMNTEAFF. The CDR3 DNA reads TGCGCCAGCAGCCATAGCGACAGAATGAACACTGAAGCTTTCTTT.

V gene TRBV7-9 combines with J gene TRBJ1-1; D is ambiguous. Germline values: CDR1 SEHNR, CDR2 FQNEAQ (reference sequence). The CDR3 has 15 residues. Trimming removed 2 bases at V and 3 bases at J, with 13 bases between. The DNA of the CDR3 is TGTGCCAGCAGCTTACTTGCCACGGCGGACACTGAAGCTTTCTTT. This sequence encodes CASSLLATADTEAFF.

V and J are TRBV27 and TRBJ1-5; 8 bases match TRBD1. Looked up from germline, CDR1 is MNHEY and CDR2 is SMNVEV (reference sequence). Trimming took 5 bases from V and 2 from J; bases not matched to a gene: 2. This CDR3 is 14 amino acids long. DNA for the CDR3: TGTGCCAGCAGTCAGGGACAGGGCAATCAGCCCCAGCATTTT. It encodes CASSQGQGNQPQHF.

This clone has only one observation. The chain joins TRBV18 to TRBJ1-3; a weak D match, TRBD1 (6 bases). V was clipped by 2 bases and J by 7 bases, with 18 bases between them. Germline-derived CDR1 and CDR2 are KGHSH and LQKENI. This CDR3 is built from 16 residues. The CDR3 reads CASSPTTGPAVNTIYF. The CDR3 nucleotides read TGTGCCAGCTCACCAACGACAGGTCCCGCAGTGAACACCATATATTTT.

The V gene is TRBV4-1, the J gene TRBJ2-7; D may be TRBD2 (6 bases). The CDR3 spans 15 residues. Per the germline V gene, CDR1 is MGHRA and CDR2 is YSYEKL. The V end lost 1 base, the J end lost 5 bases, and 15 bases lay between the germline ends. The CDR3 DNA is TGCGCCAGCAGCCAAGTAGCGGACCCCTATGACGAGCAGTACTTC. Its protein product is CASSQVADPYDEQYF.

The V call is TRBV11-2, the J call TRBJ2-7; D gene ambiguous. This CDR3 is built from 14 residues. Germline values: CDR1 SGHAT, CDR2 FQNNGV. Between the trimmed V and J ends, which lost 2 bases and 5 bases, there was a span of 13 bases. CDR3 sequence (DNA): TGTGCCAGCAGCTTAATTAAAGAGTCGGACGAGCAGTACTTC. This sequence encodes CASSLIKESDEQYF.

This clone was found once. The chain links TRBV4-3 to TRBJ2-5, with 8 bases aligning to TRBD1. This CDR3 comprises 15 residues. From germline, CDR1 is LGHNA and CDR2 YSLEER. Germline trimming cut 3 bases from V and 5 bases from J; bases unmatched to any gene: 8. This CDR3 is CASSQTGAIGETQYF. The CDR3 nucleotides read TGCGCCAGCAGCCAGACAGGGGCCATTGGGGAGACCCAGTACTTC.

The genes are TRBV30 and TRBJ1-1, with D hard to call. V was cut by 0 bases and J by 2 bases, with 7 bases left in between. CDR1 and CDR2 from the germline V gene are GTSNPN and SVGIG (reference sequence). This CDR3 has 13 residues. The CDR3 loop is CAWSVLSNTEAFF. In nucleotides, the CDR3 is TGTGCCTGGAGTGTACTAAGTAACACTGAAGCTTTCTTT.

DNA for the CDR3: TGTGCCAGCAGCTGGGGCACAGATACGCAGTATTTT. Protein product: CASSWGTDTQYF. This chain uses TRBV7-6 with TRBJ2-3; D not resolved. This CDR3 has 12 residues. Germline V gene data show CDR1 as SGHVS and CDR2 as FNYEAQ. The V and J ends lost 4 bases and 1 base respectively, with 3 bases between them. The full variable domain, in which reference TRBV7-6 and TRBJ2-3 provide the parts outside the CDR3, is GAGVSQSPRYKVTKRGQDVALRCDPISGHVSLYWYRQALGQGPEFLTYFNYEAQQDKSGLPNDRFSAERPEGSISTLTIQRTEQRDSAMYRCASSWGTDTQYFGPGTRLTVL.

The chain couples TRBV6-1 to TRBJ2-3; either TRBD1 or TRBD2 may fit D (7 bases each). The CDR3 is 15 residues long. V was shortened by 7 bases and J by 4 bases, with 18 bases between the two germline ends. Germline CDR1 is MNHNS and CDR2 is SASEGT. CDR3 amino acids: CASTGLAGGADTQYF. The DNA of the CDR3 is TGTGCCAGCACTGGGTTAGCAGGGGGGGCAGATACGCAGTATTTT.

The chain has TRBV5-4 and TRBJ2-7; maybe TRBD2 (6 bases). This CDR3 contains 12 residues. Deletions cut 4 bases from V and 10 bases from J, with 15 bases between. Germline values: CDR1 SGHNT, CDR2 YYREEE (reference sequence). The CDR3 coding sequence is TGTGCCAGCAGCGACGGGGGAAACCAACAGTACTTC. Amino acid sequence: CASSDGGNQQYF.

V and J are TRBV14 and TRBJ2-3; D gene unclear. This CDR3 is 13 amino acids long. Germline CDR1 SGHDN, CDR2 FVKESK. Trimming cost V 3 bases and J 6 bases, with 10 bases left between them. CDR3 nucleotides: TGTGCCAGCAGCCAGAATTACGGGGATACGCAGTATTTT. Its protein is CASSQNYGDTQYF.

V usage is TRBV18 and J usage is TRBJ2-1; a weak D match, TRBD1 (6 bases). V lost 2 bases and J 5 bases, leaving 16 bases between the germline ends. CDR1 is KGHSH, CDR2 LQKENI, per germline. This CDR3 comprises 16 residues. The DNA of the CDR3 is TGTGCCAGCTCACCAAGGACAGCTCAACCTAACAATGAGCAGTTCTTC. Encoded protein: CASSPRTAQPNNEQFF. Looking up the rest from reference TRBV18 and TRBJ2-1 gives the full variable domain: NAGVMQNPRHLVRRRGQEARLRCSPMKGHSHVYWYRQLPEEGLKFMVYLQKENIIDESGMPKERFSAEFPKEGPSILRIQQVVRGDSAAYFCASSPRTAQPNNEQFFGPGTRLTVL.

The rearrangement uses TRBV28 and TRBJ2-1, with 10 bases fitting TRBD1. V dropped 4 bases and J dropped 8; count of bases not matched to a gene: 8. The CDR3 spans 15 residues. Germline V gene lookup returns CDR1 MDHEN and CDR2 SYDVKM. This chain's CDR3 is CASSSLRDRGDEQFF. The CDR3 nucleotides read TGTGCCAGCAGTTCCCTTCGGGACAGGGGAGATGAGCAGTTCTTC.

The table lists this clone with a count of one. V gene TRBV4-2 combines with J gene TRBJ2-3, with 7 bases aligning to TRBD1. In germline, CDR1 is LGHNA, CDR2 YNFKEQ. The CDR3 covers 15 residues. V trimming: 0 bases; J trimming: 7 bases; junction bases outside the gene matches: 7. The CDR3 protein is CASSQEGTDPYTQYF. In nucleotides, the CDR3 is TGTGCCAGCAGCCAAGAGGGGACAGACCCTTATACGCAGTATTTT.

This rearrangement joins TRBV7-8 to TRBJ2-5, with D possibly TRBD1 on 5 matching bases. Germline CDR1 is SGHVS and CDR2 is FQNEAQ. The CDR3 is made up of 17 amino acids. V gave up 0 bases and J gave up 1 base, with 15 bases separating them. As DNA, the CDR3 is TGTGCCAGCAGCTTAGCGCCCGGACAAAACTTCCAAGAGACCCAGTACTTC. Translating it yields CASSLAPGQNFQETQYF.

V is TRBV2 and J is TRBJ1-4; D is unresolved. The germline V and J ends were trimmed by 2 bases and 3 bases, with 7 bases remaining between them. The CDR3 runs 14 residues. Germline-derived CDR1 and CDR2 are SNHLY and FYNNEI. CDR3 nucleotides: TGTGCCAGCAGTGAACCTCGGGCTAATGAAAAACTGTTTTTT. As protein: CASSEPRANEKLFF.

The chain carries TRBV5-1 and TRBJ1-1, with D possibly matching TRBD1 (5 bases). The germline V gene encodes CDR1 SGHRS and CDR2 YFSETQ. This CDR3 has 13 amino acids. The V and J ends lost 3 bases and 8 bases respectively, with 14 bases between them. DNA of the CDR3: TGCGCCAGCAGCTGGGGCGGGAGGGAAGAAGCTTTCTTT. This codes for CASSWGGREEAFF.

DNA of the CDR3: TGTGCCAGCAGTTTAAGGGGAGGGGTTGGCTACACCTTC. Translating gives CASSLRGGVGYTF. The V call is TRBV28, the J call TRBJ1-2; tentative D call: TRBD1 (5 bases). CDR1 MDHEN and CDR2 SYDVKM come from the germline V gene. The CDR3 is 13 amino acids. Trimming left V 2 bases short and J 7 bases short, with 11 bases between.

The V call is TRBV29-1, the J call TRBJ2-7; a possible D gene is TRBD1 (5 bases). The CDR3 extends over 13 amino acids. V was pared by 1 base and J by 3 bases, with 10 bases between. Germline CDR1 is SQVTM and CDR2 is ANQGSEA. CDR3 in amino acids: CSVEGGPYYEQYF. The CDR3 nucleotides read TGCAGCGTTGAAGGGGGCCCGTACTACGAGCAGTACTTC.

The chain employs TRBV27 and TRBJ2-5; 10 bases are shared with TRBD1. CDR3 size: 16 residues. After removal of 1 base from V and 4 bases from J, the junction contained 6 bases not matched to a gene. The germline V gene has CDR1 MNHEY and CDR2 SMNVEV (reference sequence). This CDR3 is CASSLLVGTGAETQYF. The CDR3 DNA sequence: TGTGCCAGCAGTTTATTGGTCGGGACAGGGGCAGAGACCCAGTACTTC.

This chain links TRBV4-1 with TRBJ2-7; D is perhaps TRBD1 or TRBD2 (6 bases each). With 3 bases removed from V and 6 bases from J, the gap between germline ends came to 18 bases. Per the germline V gene, CDR1 is MGHRA and CDR2 is YSYEKL. The CDR3 loop spans 15 amino acids. The CDR3 sequence is CASSQGRGQTSEQYF. The CDR3 DNA reads as TGCGCCAGCAGCCAGGGACGGGGGCAGACTTCCGAGCAGTACTTC.

This clone was found a few times. The chain couples TRBV28 to TRBJ1-5; D is undetermined. This CDR3 is 14 amino acids long. Germline V gives CDR1 MDHEN, CDR2 SYDVKM. With 4 bases removed from V and 4 bases from J, the gap between germline ends came to 11 bases. The CDR3 here is CASSSLNGNQPQHF. In DNA, the CDR3 is TGTGCCAGCAGTTCCCTAAACGGGAATCAGCCCCAGCATTTT. Variable domain in full (rest from reference TRBV28 and TRBJ1-5): DVKVTQSSRYLVKRTGEKVFLECVQDMDHENMFWYRQDPGLGLRLIYFSYDVKMKEKGDIPEGYSVSREKKERFSLILESASTNQTSMYLCASSSLNGNQPQHFGDGTRLSIL.

This rearrangement joins TRBV25-1 to TRBJ2-7, with D possibly TRBD1 on 5 matching bases. CDR1 and CDR2 (germline): MGHDK, SYGVNS. V lost 3 bases and J lost 3, with 12 bases in between. The CDR3 has 14 amino acids. The CDR3: CASSDQGWYYEQYF. DNA for the CDR3: TGTGCCAGCAGTGACCAGGGTTGGTACTACGAGCAGTACTTC.

This clone was detected only once. The chain uses TRBV4-3 and TRBJ2-2, with D maybe TRBD1 (6 bases). Germline-derived CDR1 and CDR2 are LGHNA and YSLEER. V lost 0 bases and J 6 bases, leaving 17 bases between the germline ends. The CDR3 spans 17 residues. CDR3 protein: CASSQEVEGEGAGELFF. In DNA, the CDR3 is TGCGCCAGCAGCCAAGAAGTCGAGGGAGAGGGGGCCGGGGAGCTGTTTTTT.

V gene TRBV29-1 combines with J gene TRBJ2-1; D is unresolved. V was pared by 2 bases and J by 3 bases, with 8 bases between. Per the germline V gene, CDR1 is SQVTM and CDR2 is ANQGSEA. This CDR3 contains 13 residues. The DNA of the CDR3 is TGCAGCGTTGAACCGGCCGACTACAATGAGCAGTTCTTC. As protein: CSVEPADYNEQFF.

This clone appeared a single time. The gene calls are TRBV9 and TRBJ2-5; TRBD2 matches at 7 bases. Germline assignment: CDR1 SGDLS and CDR2 YYNGEE. Losses at the gene ends were 1 base for V and 5 bases for J; bases not matched to a gene: 5. This CDR3 comprises 14 residues. Written as DNA, the CDR3 is TGTGCCAGCAGCGTATGGGGGGGTACGGAGACCCAGTACTTC. It specifies CASSVWGGTETQYF.